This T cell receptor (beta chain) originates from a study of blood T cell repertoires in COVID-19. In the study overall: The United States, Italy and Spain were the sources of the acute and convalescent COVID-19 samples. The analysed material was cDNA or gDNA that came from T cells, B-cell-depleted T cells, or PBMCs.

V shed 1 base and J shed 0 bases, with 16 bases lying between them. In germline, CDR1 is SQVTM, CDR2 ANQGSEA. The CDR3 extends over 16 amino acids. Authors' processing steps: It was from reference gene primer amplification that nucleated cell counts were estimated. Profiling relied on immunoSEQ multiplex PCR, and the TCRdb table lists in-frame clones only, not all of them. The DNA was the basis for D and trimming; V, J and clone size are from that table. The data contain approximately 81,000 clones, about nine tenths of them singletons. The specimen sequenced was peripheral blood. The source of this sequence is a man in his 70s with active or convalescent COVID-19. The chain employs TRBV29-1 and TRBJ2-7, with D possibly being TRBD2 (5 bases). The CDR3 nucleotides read TGCAGCGTTGAAGGGTCCGTCCTGGGAGACTCCTACGAGCAGTACTTC. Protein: CSVEGSVLGDSYEQYF.